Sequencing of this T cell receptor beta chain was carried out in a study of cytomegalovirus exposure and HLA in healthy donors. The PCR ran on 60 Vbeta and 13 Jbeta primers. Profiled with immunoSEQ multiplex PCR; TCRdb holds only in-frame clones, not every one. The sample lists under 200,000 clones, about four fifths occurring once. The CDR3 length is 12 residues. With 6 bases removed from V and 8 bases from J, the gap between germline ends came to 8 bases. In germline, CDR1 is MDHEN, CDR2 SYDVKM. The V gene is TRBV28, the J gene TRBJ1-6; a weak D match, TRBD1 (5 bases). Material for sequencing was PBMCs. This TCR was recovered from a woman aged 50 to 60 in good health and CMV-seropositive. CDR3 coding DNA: TGTGCCAGCAGAACAGGTGATTCACCCCTCCACTTT. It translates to CASRTGDSPLHF.